This TCR beta chain emerged from a study of blood T cell repertoires in COVID-19. CDR1 is MNHEY and CDR2 is SVGAGI in the germline V gene. Trimming removed 2 bases at V and 4 bases at J, with 12 bases between. The CDR3 extends over 15 amino acids. Method: immunoSEQ multiplex PCR; TCRdb's copy keeps in-frame clones and lacks some. The table includes roughly 360,000 clones, roughly 90% detected once. The sequenced sample was PBMCs or T cells enriched from blood (not recorded which). The sequence came from a woman aged 30 to 39 with acute COVID-19. The V gene is TRBV6-5, the J gene TRBJ1-5, with D maybe TRBD1 (5 bases). CDR3 loop: CASSYAGRANQPQHF. The CDR3 DNA sequence: TGTGCCAGCAGTTACGCAGGCAGGGCAAATCAGCCCCAGCATTTT.